The clone carrying this TCR beta chain was found once. Germline CDR1 is SGHVS and CDR2 is FQNEAQ. V was clipped by 0 bases and J by 4 bases, with 12 bases between them. The CDR3 is made up of 15 amino acids. TCRdb keeps only in-frame clones here, not all; method: immunoSEQ multiplex PCR. The sample consists of approximately 25,000 clones, 72% of them appearing once. The data stem from a study of blood T cell repertoires in COVID-19. The specimen was peripheral blood. The receptor was isolated from a woman aged 80 or older with acute or convalescent COVID-19. This chain uses TRBV7-8 with TRBJ1-2, with D hard to call. The CDR3, as DNA: TGTGCCAGCAGCTTAGCGCGCGGGAGTGTCTATGGCTACACCTTC. This codes for CASSLARGSVYGYTF.